These 14 T cell receptor beta chains were sequenced from one sample in a study of blood T cell repertoires in COVID-19. Clones were read by immunoSEQ multiplex PCR, and TCRdb kept only the in-frame ones, dropping some. The profile shows about 150,000 clones, roughly 90% of them singletons. Source material: PBMCs or T cells enriched from blood (not recorded which). These TCRs come from a woman aged 45-60 years who had recovered from COVID-19.

This chain joins TRBV5-1 and TRBJ2-1, with 14 bases fitting TRBD2. The ends lost 8 bases at V and 4 bases at J; junction bases unmatched: 5. Per germline, CDR1 SGHRS and CDR2 YFSETQ. The CDR3 runs to 15 residues. The CDR3 coding sequence is TGCGCCAGTGCCGGGACTAGCGGGAGTTACAATGAGCAGTTCTTC. Protein: CASAGTSGSYNEQFF.

The chain links TRBV19 to TRBJ1-1, with a tentative D call TRBD1 (5 bases). CDR1 is LNHDA and CDR2 is SQIVND in the germline V gene (reference sequence). The CDR3 runs 14 residues. Between the trimmed V and J ends, which lost 3 bases and 1 base, there was a span of 9 bases. CDR3 in DNA: TGTGCCAGTAGTATTACAGGCCAGAACACTGAAGCTTTCTTT. It yields the protein CASSITGQNTEAFF.

The rearrangement links TRBV4-1 to TRBJ2-1; 14 bases agree with TRBD2. This CDR3 has 16 residues. Losses at the gene ends were 2 bases for V and 12 bases for J; bases not matched to a gene: 9. Germline V lookup: CDR1 MGHRA, CDR2 YSYEKL. This chain's CDR3 is CASSQTGLAGGIGQFF. DNA for the CDR3: TGCGCCAGCAGCCAAACTGGACTAGCGGGAGGAATCGGGCAGTTCTTC.

The chain carries TRBV30 and TRBJ1-2; 7 nucleotides match TRBD1. Germline loops: CDR1 GTSNPN, CDR2 SVGIG (reference sequence). The CDR3 sequence is 14 residues long. J gave up 4 bases and V 4 bases, and 9 bases lay outside the gene matches. CDR3 coding DNA: TGTGCCTGGAAGTGGAGGGGGCGCGGCTATGGCTACACCTTC. This translates into CAWKWRGRGYGYTF. Using reference TRBV30 and TRBJ1-2 for the parts outside the CDR3, the full variable domain is SQTIHQWPATLVQPVGSPLSLECTVEGTSNPNLYWYRQAAGRGLQLLFYSVGIGQISSEVPQNLSASRPQDRQFILSSKKLLLSDSGFYLCAWKWRGRGYGYTFGSGTRLTVV.

In DNA, the CDR3 is TGTGCCAGCAGCTCTTCGCCAGGGGGCGCGAGGACTGAAGCTTTCTTT. Residues: CASSSSPGGARTEAFF. This chain joins TRBV7-9 and TRBJ1-1; 8 nucleotides match TRBD1. The CDR3 runs 16 residues. V lost 4 bases and J lost 5; bases outside the gene matches: 12. CDR1 SEHNR and CDR2 FQNEAQ come from the germline V gene (reference sequence).

This chain connects TRBV19 to TRBJ2-7, with 9 nucleotides matching TRBD1. The CDR3 loop spans 13 amino acids. V gave up 8 bases and J gave up 5 bases; unmatched junction bases: 7. Germline V gene lookup returns CDR1 LNHDA and CDR2 SQIVND (reference sequence). CDR3 bases: TGTGCCAGTTCAAGGACAGGGGTCGACGAGCAGTACTTC. This translates into CASSRTGVDEQYF. Using reference TRBV19 and TRBJ2-7 for the parts outside the CDR3, the full variable domain is DGGITQSPKYLFRKEGQNVTLSCEQNLNHDAMYWYRQDPGQGLRLIYYSQIVNDFQKGDIAEGYSVSREKKESFPLTVTSAQKNPTAFYLCASSRTGVDEQYFGPGTRLTVT.

This clone has a single count. V and J are TRBV11-2 and TRBJ2-2, with a possible D match to TRBD2 (6 bases). Germline assignment: CDR1 SGHAT and CDR2 FQNNGV. Trimming removed 6 bases at V and 4 bases at J, with 18 bases between. The CDR3 extends over 16 amino acids. The CDR3 nucleotides are TGTGCCAGCAGTCCCCACATAAAGGGAGGCACCGGGGAGCTGTTTTTT. The encoded protein is CASSPHIKGGTGELFF.

This clone has a handful of counts. The genes are TRBV5-6 and TRBJ1-6, with D maybe TRBD1 (6 bases). The CDR3 covers 16 residues. The germline V gene encodes CDR1 SGHDT and CDR2 YYEEEE. The V end was cut by 4 bases, the J end by 5 bases, with 16 bases between. CDR3 loop: CASSIISRGDNSPLHF. The CDR3 coding sequence is TGTGCCAGCAGCATTATCTCCAGGGGAGATAATTCACCCCTCCACTTT.

This sequence joins TRBV5-6 and TRBJ2-2, with D possibly matching TRBD1 (5 bases). CDR1 and CDR2 from the germline V gene are SGHDT and YYEEEE. The CDR3 runs 15 residues. With 4 bases removed from V and 2 bases from J, the gap between germline ends came to 12 bases. The CDR3: CASSRTGLNTGELFF. The CDR3, as DNA: TGTGCCAGCAGCCGAACAGGATTAAACACCGGGGAGCTGTTTTTT.

This chain joins TRBV30 and TRBJ2-5; 14 bases agree with TRBD2. V lost 5 bases and J lost 5; bases outside the gene matches: 10. The CDR3 is 16 amino acids. Per the germline V gene, CDR1 is GTSNPN and CDR2 is SVGIG (reference sequence). CDR3 region: CAWSPGLAGVHETQYF. The DNA for the CDR3 is TGTGCCTGGTCTCCGGGACTAGCGGGAGTTCATGAGACCCAGTACTTC.

This sequence joins TRBV29-1 and TRBJ2-1; the match to TRBD2 covers 11 bases. The CDR3 runs 16 residues. After removal of 5 bases from V and 3 bases from J, the junction contained 9 bases not matched to a gene. The germline V gene has CDR1 SQVTM and CDR2 ANQGSEA. CDR3 sequence (DNA): TGCAGCGTTCTACCTGCCACTAGCGGGAGCTACAATGAGCAGTTCTTC. Its protein product is CSVLPATSGSYNEQFF.

The gene calls are TRBV3-1 (or the pseudogene TRBV3-2) and TRBJ2-2, with 8 bases matching TRBD2. This CDR3 has 16 amino acids. V shed 7 bases, J shed 1 base, and the junction held 8 bases outside the gene matches. Germline V CDR1 and CDR2: LGHDT, YNNKEL (reference sequence). The CDR3 bases are TGTGCCAGCACCTATGGTAGCGGGGTGAACACCGGGGAGCTGTTTTTT. This codes for CASTYGSGVNTGELFF.

The chain combines TRBV27 with TRBJ1-4, with 8 positions matching TRBD1. The CDR3 has 15 amino acids. V trimming: 4 bases; J trimming: 8 bases; junction bases outside the gene matches: 9. CDR1 MNHEY and CDR2 SMNVEV come from the germline V gene (reference sequence). The CDR3 protein is CASSSRDRRGEKLFF. In nucleotides, the CDR3 is TGTGCCAGCAGTTCTCGGGACAGGAGGGGAGAAAAACTGTTTTTT.

This clone was detected once. The chain recombines TRBV30 with TRBJ2-3; 7 bases fit TRBD2. CDR3 length: 12 residues. Germline-derived CDR1 and CDR2 are GTSNPN and SVGIG (reference sequence). CDR3 protein: CAASGSTDTQYF. CDR3 bases: TGTGCTGCTAGCGGTAGCACAGATACGCAGTATTTT.